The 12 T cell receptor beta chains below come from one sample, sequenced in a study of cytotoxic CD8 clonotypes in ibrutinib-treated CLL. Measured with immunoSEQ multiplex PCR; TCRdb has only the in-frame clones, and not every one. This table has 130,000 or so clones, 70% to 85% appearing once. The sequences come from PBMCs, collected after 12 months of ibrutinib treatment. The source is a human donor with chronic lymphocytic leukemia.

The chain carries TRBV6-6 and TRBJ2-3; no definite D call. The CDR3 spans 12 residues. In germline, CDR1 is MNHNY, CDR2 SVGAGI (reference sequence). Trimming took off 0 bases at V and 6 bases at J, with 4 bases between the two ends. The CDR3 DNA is TGTGCCAGCAGTTACTCATTCGATACGCAGTATTTT. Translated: CASSYSFDTQYF.

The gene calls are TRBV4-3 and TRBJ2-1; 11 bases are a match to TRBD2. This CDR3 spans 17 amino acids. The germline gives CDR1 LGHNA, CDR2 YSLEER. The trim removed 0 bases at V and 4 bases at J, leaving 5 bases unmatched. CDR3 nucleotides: TGCGCCAGCAGCCAAGATTCAGGGACTAGCGGATACAATGAGCAGTTCTTC. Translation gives CASSQDSGTSGYNEQFF.

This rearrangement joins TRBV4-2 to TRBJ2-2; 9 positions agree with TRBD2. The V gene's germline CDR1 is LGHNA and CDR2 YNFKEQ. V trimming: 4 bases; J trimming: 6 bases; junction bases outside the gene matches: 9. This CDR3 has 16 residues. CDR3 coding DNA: TGTGCCAGCAGCCCATCTGGCGGGAGGGTCCCCGGGGAGCTGTTTTTT. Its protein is CASSPSGGRVPGELFF.

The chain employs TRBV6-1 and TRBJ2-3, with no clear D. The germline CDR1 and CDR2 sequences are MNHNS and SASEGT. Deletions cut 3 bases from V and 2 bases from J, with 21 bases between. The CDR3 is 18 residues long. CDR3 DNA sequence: TGTGCCAGCAGTGATTTGGTCCCCTCCATTCGTAACACAGATACGCAGTATTTT. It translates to CASSDLVPSIRNTDTQYF.

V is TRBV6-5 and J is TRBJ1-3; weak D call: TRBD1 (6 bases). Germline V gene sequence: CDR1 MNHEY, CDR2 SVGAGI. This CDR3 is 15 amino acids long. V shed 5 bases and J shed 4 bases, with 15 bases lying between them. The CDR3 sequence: CASSTQGRGGNTIYF. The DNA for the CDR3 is TGTGCCAGCAGTACGCAGGGGAGGGGAGGAAACACCATATATTTT.

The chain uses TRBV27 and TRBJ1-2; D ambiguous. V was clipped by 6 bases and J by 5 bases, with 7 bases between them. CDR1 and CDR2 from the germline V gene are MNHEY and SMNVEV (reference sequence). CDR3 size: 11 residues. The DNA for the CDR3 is TGTGCCAGCAGGAGGTGGTATGGCTACACCTTC. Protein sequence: CASRRWYGYTF.

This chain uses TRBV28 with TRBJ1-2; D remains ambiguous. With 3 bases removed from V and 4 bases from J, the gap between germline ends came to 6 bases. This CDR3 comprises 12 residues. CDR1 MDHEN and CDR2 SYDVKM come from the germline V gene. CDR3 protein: CASSFKIYGYTF. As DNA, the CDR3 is TGTGCCAGCAGTTTTAAGATCTATGGCTACACCTTC.

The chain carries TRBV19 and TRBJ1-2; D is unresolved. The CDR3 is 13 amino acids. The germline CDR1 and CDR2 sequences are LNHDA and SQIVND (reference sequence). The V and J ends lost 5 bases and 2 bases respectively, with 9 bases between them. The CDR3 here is CASSVGVNYGYTF. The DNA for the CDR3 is TGTGCCAGTAGTGTTGGGGTGAACTATGGCTACACCTTC. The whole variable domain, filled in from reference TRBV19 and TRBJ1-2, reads DGGITQSPKYLFRKEGQNVTLSCEQNLNHDAMYWYRQDPGQGLRLIYYSQIVNDFQKGDIAEGYSVSREKKESFPLTVTSAQKNPTAFYLCASSVGVNYGYTFGSGTRLTVV.

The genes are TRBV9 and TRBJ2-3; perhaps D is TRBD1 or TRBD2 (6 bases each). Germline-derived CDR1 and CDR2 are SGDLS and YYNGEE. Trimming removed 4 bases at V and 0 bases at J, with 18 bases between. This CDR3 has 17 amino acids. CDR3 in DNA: TGTGCCAGCAGCAGGGGGGCGACAGCAACTAGCACAGATACGCAGTATTTT. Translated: CASSRGATATSTDTQYF.

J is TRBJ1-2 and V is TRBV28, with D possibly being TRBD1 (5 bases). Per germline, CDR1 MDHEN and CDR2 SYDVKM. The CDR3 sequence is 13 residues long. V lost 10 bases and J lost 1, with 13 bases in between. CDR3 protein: CATTRGNNYGYTF. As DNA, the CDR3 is TGTGCCACCACCCGGGGGAATAACTATGGCTACACCTTC.

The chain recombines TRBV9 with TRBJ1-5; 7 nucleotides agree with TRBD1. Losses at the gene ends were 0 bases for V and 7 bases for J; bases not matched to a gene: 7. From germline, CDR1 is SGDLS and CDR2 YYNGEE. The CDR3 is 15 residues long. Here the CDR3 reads CASSVEPTGRQPQHF. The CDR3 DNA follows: TGTGCCAGCAGCGTAGAACCGACAGGGAGGCAGCCCCAGCATTTT.

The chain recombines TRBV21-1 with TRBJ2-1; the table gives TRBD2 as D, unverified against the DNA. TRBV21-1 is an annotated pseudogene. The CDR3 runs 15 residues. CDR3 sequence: CASSTDSGGYNEQFF. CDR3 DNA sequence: TGTGCCAGCAGCACCGATAGCGGGGGCTACAATGAGCAGTTCTTC.